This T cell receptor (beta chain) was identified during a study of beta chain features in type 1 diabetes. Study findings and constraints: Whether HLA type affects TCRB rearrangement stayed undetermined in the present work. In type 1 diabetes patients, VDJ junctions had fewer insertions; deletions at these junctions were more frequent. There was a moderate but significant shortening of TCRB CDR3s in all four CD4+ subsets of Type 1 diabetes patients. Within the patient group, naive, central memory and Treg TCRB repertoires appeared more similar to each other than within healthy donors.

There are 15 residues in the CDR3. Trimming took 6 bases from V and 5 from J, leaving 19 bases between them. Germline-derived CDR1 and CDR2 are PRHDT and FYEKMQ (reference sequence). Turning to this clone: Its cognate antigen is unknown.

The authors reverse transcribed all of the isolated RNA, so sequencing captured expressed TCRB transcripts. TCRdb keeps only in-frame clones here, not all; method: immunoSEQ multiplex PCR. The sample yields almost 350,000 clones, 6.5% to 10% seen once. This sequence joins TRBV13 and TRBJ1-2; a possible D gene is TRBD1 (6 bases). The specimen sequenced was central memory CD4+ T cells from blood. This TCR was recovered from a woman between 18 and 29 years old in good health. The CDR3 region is CASRGPGLGAYGYTF. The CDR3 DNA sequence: TGTGCCAGCAGGGGCCCAGGGCTGGGGGCTTATGGCTACACCTTC. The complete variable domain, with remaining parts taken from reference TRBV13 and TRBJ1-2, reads AAGVIQSPRHLIKEKRETATLKCYPIPRHDTVYWYQQGPGQDPQFLISFYEKMQSDKGSIPDRFSAQQFSDYHSELNMSSLELGDSALYFCASRGPGLGAYGYTFGSGTRLTVV.